Below, 32 T cell receptor beta chains from the same sample are listed, as sequenced in a study of Ad26.COV2.S vaccination and SARS-CoV-2 variants. TCRdb keeps only in-frame clones here, not all; method: immunoSEQ multiplex PCR. Among hundreds of thousands of clones, 89% were seen once, and the ten largest hold just over 2.5%. Treatment denoted: about 20 received Ad26.COV2.S at low or high dose, single or two shots; several received placebo; per-sample allocation not given. All samples were drawn on day 63, counting from the first vaccine or placebo injection. Source: peripheral blood, taken in a trial of Ad26.COV2.S vaccine versus placebo. These TCRs come from a person aged 18-65 years who received the Ad26.COV2.S COVID-19 vaccine or a placebo.

V usage is TRBV7-9 and J usage is TRBJ2-1, with TRBD2 matching over 11 bases. Losses at the gene ends were 3 bases for V and 8 bases for J; bases not matched to a gene: 3. CDR3 length equals 14 residues. CDR1 is SEHNR and CDR2 is FQNEAQ in the germline V gene (reference sequence). CDR3 DNA: TGTGCCAGCAGCTTTAGCGGGAGGGTCCATGAGCAGTTCTTC. Its translation is CASSFSGRVHEQFF.

The chain uses TRBV30 and TRBJ1-2; 7 nucleotides align to TRBD1. This CDR3 has 12 residues. Germline values: CDR1 GTSNPN, CDR2 SVGIG (reference sequence). Losses at the gene ends were 3 bases for V and 8 bases for J; bases not matched to a gene: 6. Written as DNA, the CDR3 is TGTGCCTGGAGCGACAGGGCGCTGGGCTACACCTTC. Protein product: CAWSDRALGYTF.

This rearrangement joins TRBV12-3 or TRBV12-4 to TRBJ1-2; TRBD1 aligns across 7 bases. The CDR3 has 13 residues. V gave up 6 bases and J gave up 5 bases; unmatched junction bases: 6. The CDR3 DNA reads TGTGCCAGCAGAACCGGGACAGCTTATGGCTACACCTTC. Translated, it gives CASRTGTAYGYTF.

This rearrangement joins TRBV6-5 to TRBJ2-1, with D possibly TRBD2 on 5 matching bases. The CDR3 loop spans 16 amino acids. V gave up 0 bases and J gave up 12 bases, with 21 bases separating them. The germline V gene has CDR1 MNHEY and CDR2 SVGAGI. The CDR3: CASSYSLGTTSRGQFF. In DNA form, the CDR3 reads TGTGCCAGCAGTTACTCGTTGGGTACAACCTCCCGGGGGCAGTTCTTC.

The gene calls are TRBV11-3 and TRBJ1-1; D ambiguous. There are 15 residues in the CDR3. Germline CDR1 SGHNT, CDR2 YENEEA. V was pared by 7 bases and J by 0 bases, with 15 bases between. CDR3 region: CASTPPGTVNTEAFF. Here the CDR3 DNA reads TGTGCCAGCACCCCGCCGGGCACAGTGAACACTGAAGCTTTCTTT. The whole variable domain, remainder taken from reference TRBV11-3 and TRBJ1-1, is EAGVVQSPRYKIIEKKQPVAFWCNPISGHNTLYWYLQNLGQGPELLIRYENEEAVDDSQLPKDRFSAERLKGVDSTLKIQPAELGDSAVYLCASTPPGTVNTEAFFGQGTRLTVV.

The chain couples TRBV7-8 to TRBJ1-1, with a possible D match to TRBD1 (6 bases). V was cut by 2 bases and J by 1 base, with 23 bases left in between. CDR1 and CDR2 (germline): SGHVS, FQNEAQ. This CDR3 contains 19 residues. The CDR3, as DNA: TGTGCCAGCAGCTTAAGGGTTGGGGGGCTCTCACAGGGGAACACTGAAGCTTTCTTT. Protein sequence: CASSLRVGGLSQGNTEAFF.

The gene calls are TRBV6-6 and TRBJ1-4; D possibly corresponds to TRBD1 (5 bases). From germline, CDR1 is MNHNY and CDR2 SVGAGI (reference sequence). Trimming shortened V by 6 bases and J by 3 bases, and 11 bases separated the two germline ends. The CDR3 length is 14 residues. The CDR3 region has the DNA TGTGCCAGCAGCCGGGGGGGATCTAATGAAAAACTGTTTTTT. This gives the protein CASSRGGSNEKLFF.

This clone showed up just a few times. This chain links TRBV6-6 with TRBJ1-5, with D uncertain. Germline V lookup: CDR1 MNHNY, CDR2 SVGAGI (reference sequence). This CDR3 contains 15 residues. V lost 6 bases to trimming and J lost 5 bases, with 17 bases between them. The CDR3 coding sequence is TGTGCCAGCAGAAGGGCTCACCCGATACATCAGCCCCAGCATTTT. Amino acid sequence: CASRRAHPIHQPQHF.

This clone has more than one count but fewer than ten. The chain is built from TRBV11-3 and TRBJ2-7, with 8 positions matching TRBD2. Germline V CDR1 and CDR2: SGHNT, YENEEA. This CDR3 is built from 14 residues. V trimming: 4 bases; J trimming: 3 bases; junction bases outside the gene matches: 5. The CDR3 region has the DNA TGTGCCAGCAGCTCCGGGGGGGGAATCTACGAGCAGTACTTC. It translates to CASSSGGGIYEQYF.

The genes are TRBV7-9 and TRBJ1-4, with D tentatively TRBD1 (6 bases). The CDR3 has 14 amino acids. With 5 bases removed from V and 2 bases from J, the gap between germline ends came to 9 bases. Germline loops: CDR1 SEHNR, CDR2 FQNEAQ (reference sequence). CDR3 region: CASSLGQTNEKLFF. CDR3 nucleotide sequence: TGTGCCAGCAGCCTAGGACAGACTAATGAAAAACTGTTTTTT. Full variable domain (outside the CDR3, taken from reference TRBV7-9 and TRBJ1-4): DTGVSQNPRHKITKRGQNVTFRCDPISEHNRLYWYRQTLGQGPEFLTYFQNEAQLEKSRLLSDRFSAERPKGSFSTLEIQRTEQGDSAMYLCASSLGQTNEKLFFGSGTQLSVL.

The V call is TRBV7-2, the J call TRBJ2-5; D is unclear. The CDR3 is made up of 13 amino acids. V lost 5 bases and J 1 base, leaving 8 bases between the germline ends. From germline, CDR1 is SGHTA and CDR2 FQGNSA. The CDR3 sequence: CASSVDVQETQYF. The CDR3 DNA is TGTGCCAGCAGCGTAGACGTCCAAGAGACCCAGTACTTC.

This rearrangement joins TRBV9 to TRBJ1-1; D uncertain. The CDR3 consists of 14 residues. Germline lookup yields CDR1 SGDLS and CDR2 YYNGEE. Trimming shortened V by 4 bases and J by 4 bases, and 14 bases separated the two germline ends. In DNA form, the CDR3 reads TGTGCCAGCAGCCCCCGTGAGCGCTCCACTGAAGCTTTCTTT. Amino acids: CASSPRERSTEAFF.

V gene TRBV4-3 combines with J gene TRBJ2-7, with a possible D match to TRBD1 (5 bases). Trimming pared 1 base from V and 2 bases from J, leaving 12 bases between. The CDR3 is 15 residues long. Germline assignment: CDR1 LGHNA and CDR2 YSLEER. The CDR3 sequence: CASSQVLRDAYEQYF. The CDR3 bases are TGCGCCAGCAGCCAAGTACTCAGGGATGCCTACGAGCAGTACTTC.

This sequence joins TRBV4-3 and TRBJ2-2; 9 bases match TRBD2. Germline V gene lookup returns CDR1 LGHNA and CDR2 YSLEER. CDR3 length: 17 residues. Trimming at V came to 0 bases and at J to 9 bases, leaving 11 bases not matched to a gene. The CDR3 sequence: CASSQDLDSGRSWELFF. As DNA, the CDR3 is TGCGCCAGCAGCCAAGATCTAGATAGCGGGAGAAGTTGGGAGCTGTTTTTT.

This chain uses TRBV5-6 with TRBJ1-2; D unclear. Germline V gives CDR1 SGHDT, CDR2 YYEEEE. With 2 bases removed from V and 3 bases from J, the gap between germline ends came to 14 bases. The CDR3 spans 15 residues. The CDR3 reads CASSLTTTVYYGYTF. CDR3 coding DNA: TGTGCCAGCAGCTTAACAACTACAGTTTACTATGGCTACACCTTC.

The rearrangement joins TRBV30 to TRBJ1-1; TRBD1 agrees at 10 bases. After removal of 4 bases from V and 1 base from J, the junction contained 27 bases not matched to a gene. CDR3 length equals 22 residues. Per the germline V gene, CDR1 is GTSNPN and CDR2 is SVGIG (reference sequence). The DNA for the CDR3 is TGTGCCTGGATGGGGAGGTTAAGGGACAGGGGACAGATCGGAGATTGGAACACTGAAGCTTTCTTT. Amino acids: CAWMGRLRDRGQIGDWNTEAFF.

V is TRBV7-3 and J is TRBJ2-5, with D possibly matching TRBD1 (5 bases). The V end lost 5 bases, the J end lost 3 bases, and 13 bases lay between the germline ends. Germline V gives CDR1 SGHTA, CDR2 FQGTGA. The CDR3 spans 14 residues. The CDR3 DNA reads TGTGCCAGCAGCCCCCGGGCAGGGAAAGAGACCCAGTACTTC. Amino acid sequence: CASSPRAGKETQYF.

The J gene is TRBJ2-2, the V gene TRBV11-3; D ambiguous. The germline CDR1 and CDR2 sequences are SGHNT and YENEEA. This CDR3 is built from 11 residues. Trimming pared 2 bases from V and 8 bases from J, leaving 3 bases between. The CDR3 protein is CASSLSGELFF. CDR3 nucleotide sequence: TGTGCCAGCAGCTTATCAGGGGAGCTGTTTTTT.

The genes are TRBV6-4 and TRBJ1-5; a weak D match, TRBD1 (5 bases). This CDR3 is built from 20 residues. The V gene's germline CDR1 is MRHNA and CDR2 SNTAGT. V gave up 3 bases and J gave up 0 bases, with 24 bases separating them. In DNA form, the CDR3 reads TGTGCCAGCAGTGAGGAAAGGAGGGTGGGAGGGGAAAATAGCAATCAGCCCCAGCATTTT. It yields the protein CASSEERRVGGENSNQPQHF.

The rearrangement links TRBV9 to TRBJ2-7; D gene ambiguous. This CDR3 spans 13 amino acids. The germline V gene encodes CDR1 SGDLS and CDR2 YYNGEE. The ends were cut back, 0 bases at V and 5 bases at J, with 9 bases in the middle. Here the CDR3 DNA reads TGTGCCAGCAGCGTAGCGGGTGCCCACGAGCAGTACTTC. Encoded protein: CASSVAGAHEQYF.

This rearrangement joins TRBV6-2 or TRBV6-3 to TRBJ2-7; maybe TRBD2 (6 bases). The CDR3 runs to 14 residues. Germline CDR1 and CDR2: MNHEY and SVGEGT. V was pared by 2 bases and J by 6 bases, with 14 bases between. The CDR3 bases are TGTGCCAGCAGTTACGGAGGGATCCTGGGCGAGCAGTACGTC. Encoded protein: CASSYGGILGEQYV.

Written as DNA, the CDR3 is TGTGCCAGCAGCTTAGAGGGGGGGCTAGGGGCCAACGTCCTGACTTTC. The encoded protein is CASSLEGGLGANVLTF. The chain links TRBV7-2 to TRBJ2-6, with a possible D match to TRBD2 (7 bases). This CDR3 contains 16 residues. Germline assignment: CDR1 SGHTA and CDR2 FQGNSA. Deletions cut 1 base from V and 4 bases from J, with 11 bases between.

The chain links TRBV5-8 to TRBJ1-2; weak D call: TRBD1 (6 bases). Germline loops: CDR1 SGHTS, CDR2 YDEGEE. The CDR3 has 17 amino acids. Trimming shortened V by 2 bases and J by 8 bases, and 25 bases separated the two germline ends. The CDR3 DNA is TGTGCCAGCAGCTTTGTCAAGTGGACAGCTTGGGGTTACGGCTACACCTTC. Amino acid sequence: CASSFVKWTAWGYGYTF.

The chain combines TRBV3-1 (or the pseudogene TRBV3-2) with TRBJ1-5, with 8 bases fitting TRBD1. V shed 3 bases and J 2 bases; nucleotides not matched to a gene: 3. Germline V gene lookup returns CDR1 LGHDT and CDR2 YNNKEL (reference sequence). This CDR3 is 15 amino acids long. CDR3 nucleotides: TGTGCCAGCAGCCACGCGACAGGGGGCAATCAGCCCCAGCATTTT. Its protein product is CASSHATGGNQPQHF.

V and J are TRBV4-1 and TRBJ1-4; D possibly corresponds to TRBD1 (5 bases). CDR3 length equals 16 residues. The V gene's germline CDR1 is MGHRA and CDR2 YSYEKL. The V and J ends lost 0 bases and 4 bases respectively, with 12 bases between them. The DNA for the CDR3 is TGCGCCAGCAGCCAAGATCCTATTAGGGGTAATGAAAAACTGTTTTTT. Translating it yields CASSQDPIRGNEKLFF.

The gene calls are TRBV25-1 and TRBJ1-4; 8 nucleotides agree with TRBD1. The CDR3 has 16 residues. With V trimmed by 8 bases and J by 4 bases, 12 bases remained unmatched. The V gene's germline CDR1 is MGHDK and CDR2 SYGVNS. The CDR3 DNA sequence: TGTGCCAGCGGGGTTGAGACAGGGGCGGATAATGAAAAACTGTTTTTT. Residues: CASGVETGADNEKLFF.

The chain couples TRBV7-2 to TRBJ2-1, with a tentative D call TRBD2 (6 bases). The CDR3 length is 16 residues. The V gene lost 5 bases and the J gene lost 3 bases, with 17 bases spanning the gap. Germline assignment: CDR1 SGHTA and CDR2 FQGNSA. The CDR3: CASSPYGLLVYNEQFF. CDR3 sequence (DNA): TGTGCCAGCAGCCCATACGGACTATTGGTCTACAATGAGCAGTTCTTC.

In its sample, this clone was seen once. The chain is built from TRBV12-5 and TRBJ2-1, with TRBD2 identical over 11 bases. There are 17 residues in the CDR3. Germline values: CDR1 LGHNT, CDR2 FRNRAP. Trimming cost V 2 bases and J 7 bases; bases outside gene matches: 10. CDR3 DNA: TGTGCTAGTGGTTTGCCACTCGTTAGCGGGAGGGGAAATGAGCAGTTCTTC. Its translation: CASGLPLVSGRGNEQFF.

The chain has TRBV10-1 and TRBJ2-1; TRBD2 agrees at 11 bases. Germline CDR1 and CDR2: WNHNN and SYGVQD (reference sequence). V lost 5 bases to trimming and J lost 9 bases; unmatched junction nucleotides: 12. The CDR3 has 16 residues. The CDR3 nucleotides are TGCGCCAGCAGTAATCCCGGGACTAGCGGTTTCAGTGAGCAGTTCTTC. It encodes CASSNPGTSGFSEQFF.

The rearrangement uses TRBV19 and TRBJ2-5; 9 bases agree with TRBD1. The CDR3 spans 14 residues. V was pared by 4 bases and J by 4 bases, with 4 bases of the junction left unmatched. The germline gives CDR1 LNHDA, CDR2 SQIVND (reference sequence). The CDR3, as DNA: TGTGCCAGTAGTAAGGGACAGGGAGTAGAGACCCAGTACTTC. Encoded protein: CASSKGQGVETQYF.

The chain employs TRBV4-1 and TRBJ1-5; 10 bases are shared with TRBD1. The CDR3 contains 19 residues. Germline values: CDR1 MGHRA, CDR2 YSYEKL. Losses at the gene ends were 1 base for V and 2 bases for J; bases not matched to a gene: 11. CDR3 sequence: CASSQALGTGVVGNQPQHF. DNA for the CDR3: TGCGCCAGCAGCCAAGCCCTCGGGACAGGGGTAGTGGGCAATCAGCCCCAGCATTTT.

V gene TRBV6-5 combines with J gene TRBJ1-3; D is unresolved. In germline, CDR1 is MNHEY, CDR2 SVGAGI. This CDR3 contains 11 residues. V shed 10 bases and J shed 7 bases, with 11 bases lying between them. The CDR3 spells CATQRSNTIYF. CDR3 in DNA: TGTGCCACCCAGCGATCTAACACCATATATTTT.